The present TCR beta chain was sequenced within a study of blood T cells in healthy people across ages (dated by TCRdb to between 2015 and 2016). Notes on the research overall: In model experiments, roughly one uniquely barcoded TCR beta cDNA molecule per two T cells was captured by template switching. Age-related changes in TCR beta repertoire diversity were measured in the study by deep sequencing normalized with unique cDNA molecular identifiers. Four age groups were formed from the donors: young (average roughly 16 years), middle-aged (approximately 42), aged (approximately 60) and long-lived (around 82). The study analyzed two additional independent replicas of 1 million unique cDNA reads from the same blood draw for two donors, one aged 18 to 29 and one aged 80 or older. The paper's findings and limits, for the study overall: The long-lived group showed more naive CD4+ T cells, fewer expanded clones and increased TCR diversity than the aged group, suggesting age selection. As age increased, observed TCR beta diversity per million T cells dropped in a roughly linear way, and a significant reduction was already evident by age 40. Since profiling was done on bulk unsorted PBMCs, naive and antigen-experienced compartments could not be conclusively compared. The CMV infection status of donors was not known, potentially confounding age-related changes in expanded clonotypes. Estimates of total diversity from one million sequenced T cells were regarded as lower bounds and underestimates. The percentage of naive T cells measured by flow cytometry correlated strongly with observed TCR beta diversity.

The roughly 38 donors, aged about 6 to 95 years, were systemically healthy Caucasian individuals from Russia. Each donor gave around 9.9 milliliters of peripheral blood, collected into EDTA-treated Vacutainer tubes. Ficoll-Paque density-gradient centrifugation was used to isolate PBMCs, with at least 6.5 million per sample. Trizol reagent was used to extract total RNA from the PBMCs, yielding at least 5.5 micrograms per sample. For every donor, flow cytometry on a PBMC aliquot measured the percentage of naive CD45RAhigh/CD27high T cells. This clonotype was detected a few times. Its antigen is still unknown. No quality values exist for individual bases; no much larger clone is one base distant. The library relied on 5' RACE. TCRdb records Illumina HiSeq 2500 as the sequencer. A second about 7 to 12 cycle PCR used a sample-barcoded 5' primer and a J-beta primer mix. Each TCR beta cDNA molecule received a unique molecular identifier from a template-switch 5' adaptor carrying 12 random nucleotides. Each sample yielded at least 3 million CDR3-containing paired-end reads. First-strand cDNA synthesis was performed from all RNA using the Mint cDNA synthesis kit, with priming by a TRBC-specific oligonucleotide. After uracil-DNA glycosylase treatment, a first 18-cycle PCR used universal primers M1SS and BC2_uni_R on all cDNA. As for how the authors treated the data: For normalization, 1 million high-quality reads, each with a distinct molecular identifier, were randomly selected from each sample. Instead of being binned into consensus sequences, reads with shared molecular identifiers were discarded. MiTCR, with a Q25 quality threshold and the strictest error-elimination algorithm, was used for CDR3 identification, clonotype clustering and error correction. A nonparametric unseen species model with Euler transformation was used to estimate lower-bound total TCR beta diversity. TCRdb's own reprocessing of the public reads used fastp at Q25 and MiXCR and kept productive beta chains. Records with the same CDR3 protein are collapsed into one entry carrying the most frequent genes and DNA. TCRdb's processing, not the authors', yielded these V and J calls. Within this sample are more than 900,000 distinct CDR3 sequences, with 20% to 25% of them counted one time only. Of the sample, around 0.75% falls within the top ten clones.

The sample also formed part of further work on T cells of mothers and their children. The second paper further reports: Nine systemically healthy Caucasian individuals served as donors, namely three mothers together with their six children. cDNA synthesis consumed the entire amount of extracted RNA, loaded at approximately 1.6 ug RNA in each 15 ul reaction. In the second PCR, the M1S primer added sample barcodes and 2-4 random nucleotides. Over 9.5 million TCR beta CDR3 reads were obtained for each mother, and 2.5 million to 3 million reads were obtained for each child. In both related and unrelated pairs, thymic selection shapes the output of TCR recombination in a similar way, with inherited differences having only a minor effect. Normalized repertoire overlap was always slightly but never significantly higher in related than unrelated mother-child pairs. No persistent microchimeric T cell clones were detected, at a sensitivity of approximately 100 clones per million clonotypes. In the study, deep NGS was used to compare the TCR beta repertoires of mothers and children, and features distinguishing related mother-child pairs from unrelated individuals were sought. On average, the children were approximately 12 +/- 4 years old, while the mothers were about 40 +/- 4 years old. After adapter ligation was performed with NEBNext reagents, the libraries were sequenced on an Illumina HiSeq 2000 with 100+100 nt paired-end reads. Mother and child libraries were prepared a month apart and sequenced in separate runs to prevent cross-contamination. Between roughly 450,000 and 2,000,000 distinct TCR beta clonotypes were identified per donor. Naive TCR beta clonotypes were estimated from low-frequency clonotypes matched to each donor's FACS-determined naive share, without sorting.

The origin of this receptor is a girl aged 2-10 years in good health. Sequenced: blood.

The bases are TGTGCCAGCAGTGTACTGGGGACAGGGCAACCCTTACGTCAGTACTTC. It encodes CASSVLGTGQPLRQYF. The rearrangement joined TRBV25-1 to TRBJ2-4, with 9 junctional bases fitting TRBD1. CDR1 and CDR2 were assigned from the germline V gene as MGHDK and SYGVNS. There are 16 amino acids in the CDR3, from cysteine to phenylalanine inclusive. This entry keeps only the CDR3 DNA: 48 bases, framed from base 1. The germline V end is reduced by 4 bases and the J end by 12 bases; junction bases left unmatched: 16. With all but the CDR3 taken from the reference TRBV25-1 and TRBJ2-4 genes, the full variable domain is: EADIYQTPRYLVIGTGKKITLECSQTMGHDKMYWYQQDPGMELHLIHYSYGVNSTEKGDLSSESTVSRIRTEHFPLTLESARPSHTSQYLCASSVLGTGQPLRQYFGAGTRLSVL.